A selection of T cell receptor beta chains follows, all from one sample in a study of control samples from healthy donors and cancer patients. Some clones are missing from TCRdb's copy, which holds only in-frame ones; the method was immunoSEQ multiplex PCR. Found here are fewer than 200,000 clones, 90% of them singletons; the top ten hold approximately 1.5%. The specimen sequenced was blood. The source of these receptors is a woman in her forties or fifties in good health. Both conserved end residues are part of each CDR3. D genes are given only for firm matches. The size of a clone is reported for some rows only, either as once, few or many, or as a class for expanded clones.

V gene	J gene	D gene	clone size	CDR3 DNA	CDR3 protein
TRBV7-2	TRBJ1-5	TRBD1	NA	TGTGCCAGCAGCTTAGACAGGGGAAATAATCAGCCCCAGCATTTT	CASSLDRGNNQPQHF
TRBV24-1	TRBJ1-2	TRBD1	once	TGTGCCACCAGTAGGACAGGGAGAGATGGCTACACCTTC	CATSRTGRDGYTF
TRBV19	TRBJ1-1	NA	once	TGTGCCAGTAGTATAAGGGGCAGTTTGGGTCCGTATCATATTGAAGCTTTCTTT	CASSIRGSLGPYHIEAFF
TRBV28	TRBJ1-6	NA	NA	TGTGCCAGCAGTTTAACAAGGAGCTCCTATAATTCACCCCTCCACTTT	CASSLTRSSYNSPLHF
TRBV27	TRBJ1-2	TRBD1	NA	TGTGCCAGCAGTCCAACAGGGGCTGGCTACACCTTC	CASSPTGAGYTF
TRBV27	TRBJ1-5	NA	once	TGTGCCAGCAGTTTCTCGGGGGGGAGTCAGCCCCAGCATTTT	CASSFSGGSQPQHF
TRBV2	TRBJ2-3	NA	once	TGTGCCAGCAGCACCGGGACGACTGCCTATACGCAGTATTTT	CASSTGTTAYTQYF
TRBV6-2/TRBV6-3	TRBJ2-1	NA	NA	TGTGCCAGCAGTACTCCAGGGCATGAGCAGTTCTTC	CASSTPGHEQFF
TRBV6-6	TRBJ1-1	NA	NA	TGTGCCAGCAGTTCCCAATTGAACACTGAAGCTTTCTTT	CASSSQLNTEAFF
TRBV27	TRBJ1-6	NA	NA	TGTGCCAGCAGTCCCAACGGAAATTCACCCCTCCACTTT	CASSPNGNSPLHF
TRBV15	TRBJ1-5	NA	NA	TGTGCCACCAGCAGAGTAGTGCAGGGGCCTCAGCCCCAGCATTTT	CATSRVVQGPQPQHF
TRBV3-1/TRBV3-2	TRBJ1-6	NA	once	TGTGCCAGCAGCGGGAGAAGCCGTTCACCCCTCCACTTT	CASSGRSRSPLHF
TRBV6-5	TRBJ1-5	NA	NA	TGTGCCGGGGGGCAGGGGACTGCGGGTCAGCCCCAGCATTTT	CAGGQGTAGQPQHF
TRBV11-1	TRBJ1-2	TRBD1	NA	TGTGCCAGCAGTTCGAGGACGACAGGGAGCTATGGCTACACCTTC	CASSSRTTGSYGYTF
TRBV6-1	TRBJ1-3	NA	NA	TGTGCCAGCAGTGAAAGACAGGCAACCTCTGGAAACACCATATATTTT	CASSERQATSGNTIYF
TRBV5-1	TRBJ1-2	TRBD1	NA	TGCGCCAGCAGCCCCCGGACAGGGCTACTAGCTAACTATGGCTACACCTTC	CASSPRTGLLANYGYTF
TRBV25-1	TRBJ2-2	NA	NA	TGTGCCAGCAGTGAGACAACAAACACCGGGGAGCTGTTTTTT	CASSETTNTGELFF
TRBV6-2/TRBV6-3	TRBJ2-3	TRBD2	NA	TGTGCCAGCAGTACTAGCGCATATACGCAGTATTTT	CASSTSAYTQYF
TRBV6-5	TRBJ1-3	TRBD1	NA	TGTGCCACCGGGACAGGGTTGCTCTCTGGAAACACCATATATTTT	CATGTGLLSGNTIYF
TRBV4-1	TRBJ2-1	NA	NA	TGCGCCAGCAAGGGACTAGGGGGCCGTGATGAGCAGTTCTTC	CASKGLGGRDEQFF
TRBV29-1	TRBJ2-7	TRBD1	once	TGCAGCGTTGAAGATGAAGGGACAGGGGGCTGCGAGCAGTACTTC	CSVEDEGTGGCEQYF
TRBV18	TRBJ1-3	TRBD1	once	TGTGCCAGCTCCAGGACAGGGGAAGGAAACACCATATATTTT	CASSRTGEGNTIYF
TRBV6-5	TRBJ1-1	NA	NA	TGTGCCAGCAGGCGACAGCCCGACACTGAAGCTTTCTTT	CASRRQPDTEAFF
TRBV9	TRBJ2-5	NA	few	TGTGCCAGCAGCCCTGGACCCACACAAGAGACCCAGTACTTC	CASSPGPTQETQYF
TRBV11-2	TRBJ1-4	NA	NA	TGTGCCAGCAGCCCGCCCCCAGTCCCAAATGAAAAACTGTTTTTT	CASSPPPVPNEKLFF
TRBV6-2/TRBV6-3	TRBJ2-1	NA	once	TGTGCCAGCAGTTACGTAGGTGAGCAGTTCTTC	CASSYVGEQFF
TRBV5-1	TRBJ1-2	NA	NA	TGCGCCAGCAGCTTGATAAGTTCGCCAGATGGCTACACCTTC	CASSLISSPDGYTF